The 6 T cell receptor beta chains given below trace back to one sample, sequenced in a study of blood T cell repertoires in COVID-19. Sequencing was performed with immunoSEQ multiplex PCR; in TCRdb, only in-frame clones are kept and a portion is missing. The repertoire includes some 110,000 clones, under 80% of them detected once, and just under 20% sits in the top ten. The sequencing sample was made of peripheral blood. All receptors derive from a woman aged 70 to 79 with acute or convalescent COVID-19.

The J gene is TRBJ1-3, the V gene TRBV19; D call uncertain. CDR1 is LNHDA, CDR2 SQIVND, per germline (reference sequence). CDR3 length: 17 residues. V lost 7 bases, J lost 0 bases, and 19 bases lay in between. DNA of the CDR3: TGTGCCAGTACCCTCCGGGGATTTCTTCCCTCTGGAAACACCATATATTTT. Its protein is CASTLRGFLPSGNTIYF.

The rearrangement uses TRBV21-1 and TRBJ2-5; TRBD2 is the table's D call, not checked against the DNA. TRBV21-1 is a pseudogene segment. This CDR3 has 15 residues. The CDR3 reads CASSKVDREEETQYF. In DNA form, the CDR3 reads TGTGCCAGCAGCAAAGTGGATAGGGAGGAAGAGACCCAGTACTTC.

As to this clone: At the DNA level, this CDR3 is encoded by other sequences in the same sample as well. The CDR3 coding sequence is TGTGCCAGTAGTATTCTGGGACAGCAAGAGACCCAGTACTTC. This encodes CASSILGQQETQYF. The chain couples TRBV19 to TRBJ2-5, with 7 bases that match TRBD1. From germline, CDR1 is LNHDA and CDR2 SQIVND (reference sequence). Trimming took 3 bases from V and 2 from J; bases not matched to a gene: 3. The CDR3 totals 14 residues.

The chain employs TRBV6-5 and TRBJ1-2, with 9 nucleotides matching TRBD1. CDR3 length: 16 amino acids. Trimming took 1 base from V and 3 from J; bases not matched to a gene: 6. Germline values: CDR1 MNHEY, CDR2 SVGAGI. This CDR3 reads CASSYLGQGLDYGYTF. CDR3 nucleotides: TGTGCCAGCAGTTACTTGGGACAGGGCTTGGACTATGGCTACACCTTC.

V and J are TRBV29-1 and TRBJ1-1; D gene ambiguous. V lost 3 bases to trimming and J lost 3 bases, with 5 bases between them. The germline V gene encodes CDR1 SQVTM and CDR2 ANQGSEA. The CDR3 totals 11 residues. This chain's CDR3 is CSVEAYTEAFF. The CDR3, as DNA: TGCAGCGTTGAGGCCTACACTGAAGCTTTCTTT.

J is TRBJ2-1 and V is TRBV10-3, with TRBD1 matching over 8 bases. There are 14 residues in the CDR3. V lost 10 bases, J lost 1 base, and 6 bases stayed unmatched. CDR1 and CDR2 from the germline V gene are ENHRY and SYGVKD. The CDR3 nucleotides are TGTGCCACCGAACAGGGGGAATCCTACAATGAGCAGTTCTTC. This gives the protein CATEQGESYNEQFF.